Reported below is one TCR beta chain. Its antigen remains unknown. This sample stems from a study of cytomegalovirus exposure and HLA in healthy donors. Study-wide results and limits: V- and J-gene trimming of TCR beta was linked (in a later analysis) to a missense DCLRE1C variant. Within a later analysis, the majority of CMV-associated TCR beta chains appeared HLA-restricted.

With 60 Vbeta and 13 Jbeta primers, the PCR was carried out. TCRdb's copy holds only in-frame clones and misses some; the assay was immunoSEQ multiplex PCR. This sample has around 140,000 clones; roughly 60% occur once, and the top ten carry under 2.5%. Looked up from germline, CDR1 is SGDLS and CDR2 is YYNGEE. The CDR3 is 15 amino acids. J gave up 1 base and V 4 bases, and 6 bases lay outside the gene matches. The chain combines TRBV9 with TRBJ2-7; 9 bases are shared with TRBD2. The receptor was isolated from a woman in her 40s in good health and CMV-seronegative. Sequencing was carried out using PBMCs. The CDR3 reads CASSRVAGESYEQYF. The DNA for the CDR3 is TGTGCCAGCAGCCGAGTAGCGGGGGAATCCTACGAGCAGTACTTC.